This is a list of T cell receptor beta chains from one sample in a study of blood T cell repertoires in COVID-19. Sequenced by immunoSEQ multiplex PCR; TCRdb stores in-frame clones only, minus some. In the table there are about 130,000 clones, 80% to 90% of which are singletons. Input material: peripheral blood. Receptor source: a human donor in a cohort sampled during active COVID-19. Both conserved end residues are part of each CDR3. The D gene is left open where the match is weak. Rows give clone size only sometimes, using once, few, many, or a class for an expanded clone.

size	length	V	D	J	CDR3	DNA
once	16	TRBV3-1/TRBV3-2	TRBD2	TRBJ2-3	CASSQERGGITDTQYF	TGTGCCAGCAGCCAAGAGCGCGGGGGGATCACAGATACGCAGTATTTT
-	13	TRBV12-3/TRBV12-4	-	TRBJ1-1	CASSLSGGTEAFF	TGTGCCAGCAGTTTATCGGGGGGAACTGAAGCTTTCTTT
-	15	TRBV19	-	TRBJ2-2	CASSMWLKNTGELFF	TGTGCCAGTAGTATGTGGCTTAAGAACACCGGGGAGCTGTTTTTT
-	15	TRBV11-2	-	TRBJ2-3	CASSPRGGWTDTQYF	TGTGCCAGCAGCCCACGAGGGGGATGGACAGATACGCAGTATTTT
-	15	TRBV19	TRBD1	TRBJ2-7	CASSPPGQGAGEQYF	TGTGCCAGTAGTCCCCCGGGACAGGGGGCGGGGGAGCAGTACTTC
-	14	TRBV3-1/TRBV3-2	TRBD1	TRBJ2-7	CASSSGTGPLEQYF	TGTGCCAGCAGCTCCGGGACAGGCCCTTTGGAGCAGTACTTC
-	13	TRBV29-1	-	TRBJ2-7	CSVEGEGGYEQYF	TGCAGCGTTGAAGGGGAGGGGGGGTACGAGCAGTACTTC
-	15	TRBV11-3	-	TRBJ2-1	CASARGDRLYNEQFF	TGTGCCAGCGCCCGGGGGGACAGGCTCTACAATGAGCAGTTCTTC
-	14	TRBV5-4	-	TRBJ2-7	CASSWGARGDEQYF	TGTGCCAGCAGCTGGGGGGCCAGGGGGGACGAGCAGTACTTC
-	13	TRBV5-1	-	TRBJ2-7	CASSLMGFYEQYF	TGCGCCAGCAGCTTGATGGGCTTCTACGAGCAGTACTTC
-	14	TRBV7-2	TRBD2	TRBJ2-1	CASSVSGVYNEQFF	TGTGCCAGCAGCGTTAGCGGGGTCTACAATGAGCAGTTCTTC
-	14	TRBV6-5	-	TRBJ1-1	CASLGAGANPEAFF	TGTGCCAGCCTTGGAGCGGGGGCGAATCCTGAAGCTTTCTTT
-	18	TRBV6-1	TRBD2	TRBJ2-1	CASSALAGGPSGYNEQFF	TGTGCCAGCAGTGCCCTAGCGGGGGGTCCCAGTGGCTACAATGAGCAGTTCTTC
-	15	TRBV28	TRBD1	TRBJ2-5	CASSTAGTAKETQYF	TGTGCCAGCAGCACTGCAGGGACAGCGAAAGAGACCCAGTACTTC
-	20	TRBV9	-	TRBJ1-6	CASSPGPGGHQLSYNSPLHF	TGTGCCAGCAGCCCTGGCCCTGGGGGACACCAGCTCTCCTATAATTCACCCCTCCACTTT
-	16	TRBV30	TRBD1	TRBJ2-2	CAWRIQGRRNTGELFF	TGTGCCTGGAGGATACAGGGGCGAAGAAACACCGGGGAGCTGTTTTTT
-	13	TRBV19	TRBD1	TRBJ1-2	CASSEDRARGYTF	TGTGCCAGTAGTGAAGACAGGGCTCGGGGCTACACCTTC
once	15	TRBV6-5	-	TRBJ1-1	CASSWEARGNTEAFF	TGTGCCAGCAGTTGGGAGGCAAGGGGGAACACTGAAGCTTTCTTT
-	16	TRBV15	TRBD2	TRBJ2-1	CATSKRAGGNYNEQFF	TGTGCCACCAGCAAAAGGGCGGGGGGGAACTACAATGAGCAGTTCTTC
-	13	TRBV3-1/TRBV3-2	-	TRBJ1-5	CASSQDHREPQHF	TGTGCCAGCAGCCAAGATCACAGGGAACCCCAGCATTTT
-	12	TRBV6-6	TRBD1	TRBJ2-7	CASSRTGNEQYF	TGTGCCAGCAGTCGGACAGGGAACGAGCAGTACTTC